This T cell receptor beta chain was sequenced in a study of T cell responses to AZD1222 COVID-19 vaccine. In the study overall: Pooled in the analysis were second doses at about 4 or about 12 weeks.

Sequencing used immunoSEQ multiplex PCR; TCRdb keeps in-frame clones, though not all of them. The sample has fewer than 110,000 clones; around 90% are singletons. Notes on the study in general: Repertoire collection took place solely once the T cell response had peaked. In a largely white British group with more females than males, clonal diversity was possibly underestimated. Only six or seven AZD1222 recipients were seropositive at baseline.

This CDR3 contains 16 residues. The germline V and J ends were trimmed by 5 bases and 0 bases, with 16 bases remaining between them. From germline, CDR1 is MDHEN and CDR2 SYDVKM. Comment on this clone: The antigen is unknown.

The input for sequencing was peripheral blood, taken on day 0 of AZD1222 vaccination. This sequence originates from an adult in good health. The chain combines TRBV28 with TRBJ1-1; a possible D gene is TRBD1 (5 bases). The CDR3 coding sequence is TGTGCCAGCAGTCCCCCGGGAGGGGCCATGAACACTGAAGCTTTCTTT. Protein: CASSPPGGAMNTEAFF.